This entry lists 18 T cell receptor beta chains sequenced from one sample in a study of T-cell memory formation after mild COVID-19 listed by TCRdb under 2021. The library was produced with 5' RACE. This sample was sequenced with an Illumina NovaSeq 6000. TCRdb cleaned the public reads at Q25 with fastp, built clones with MiXCR and kept in-frame beta chains. Records with the same CDR3 protein are collapsed into one entry carrying the most frequent genes and DNA. Within this sample are tens of thousands of distinct CDR3 sequences, with approximately 30% of them counted one time only. 40% to 45% of the sample is held by the ten biggest clonotypes. The sequenced sample consisted of PBMCs or a T cell subset sorted from them (not recorded which). These receptors were collected from a man between 18 and 29 years old who had mild COVID-19 (a few samples of this study predate the infection). The sample titles of this study are shuffled in the database, so cell type and time point are left out; the donor was told from shared clones.

This clonotype was counted a few times. The CDR3 protein is CATSLRRWQPNTGELFF. DNA of the CDR3: TGTGCCACCAGCTTACGCCGCTGGCAACCGAACACCGGGGAGCTGTTTTTT. The V call is TRBV15, the J call TRBJ2-2; D is unclear. CDR3 size: 17 residues. The germline V gene has CDR1 LNHNV and CDR2 YYDKDF (reference sequence). V was trimmed by 5 bases and J by 0 bases, leaving 16 bases between them.

This clonotype was observed a handful of times. This chain links TRBV18 with TRBJ2-5, with TRBD1 as a possible D gene (5 bases). There are 15 residues in the CDR3. Germline values: CDR1 KGHSH, CDR2 LQKENI. The V and J ends lost 0 bases and 1 base respectively, with 9 bases between them. The DNA for the CDR3 is TGTGCCAGCTCACCACCGCAGGGAACCCAAGAGACCCAGTACTTC. The encoded protein is CASSPPQGTQETQYF.

This clonotype was observed a few times. The chain uses TRBV6-2 or TRBV6-3 and TRBJ1-5; D is ambiguous. Between the trimmed V and J ends, which lost 7 bases and 6 bases, there was a span of 13 bases. The CDR3 is 13 residues long. Germline V CDR1 and CDR2: MNHEY, SVGEGT. CDR3 sequence (DNA): TGTGCCAGCACCGGTGGATTTCGTCAGCCCCAGCATTTT. Translation gives CASTGGFRQPQHF.

The DNA for the CDR3 is TGTGCCAGCAGCCATGGAGTGGCAGCGTCCTACGAGCAGTACTTC. As protein: CASSHGVAASYEQYF. The rearrangement uses TRBV14 and TRBJ2-7; D unresolved. The V end was cut by 3 bases, the J end by 1 base, with 13 bases between. Germline CDR1 reads SGHDN; CDR2 reads FVKESK. The CDR3 totals 15 residues.

The chain combines TRBV15 with TRBJ1-2, with unresolved D. V was cut by 0 bases and J by 2 bases, with 16 bases left in between. The CDR3 is made up of 17 amino acids. CDR1 LNHNV and CDR2 YYDKDF come from the germline V gene (reference sequence). CDR3 nucleotides: TGTGCCACCAGCAGAGATGGCGCGCGGGAACGGAACTATGGCTACACCTTC. The encoded protein is CATSRDGARERNYGYTF.

This clonotype was counted a few times. This chain links TRBV11-2 with TRBJ2-3; D gene uncertain. CDR1 and CDR2 (germline): SGHAT, FQNNGV. CDR3 length equals 12 residues. The V and J ends lost 5 bases and 6 bases respectively, with 9 bases between them. The CDR3 here is CASSTMGDTQYF. CDR3 DNA: TGTGCCAGCAGCACGATGGGGGATACGCAGTATTTT.

CDR3 sequence (DNA): TGTGCCAGCAGCTTCGGGGGACAGCAGTTCTTC. Translating it yields CASSFGGQQFF. This chain links TRBV13 with TRBJ2-1; weak D call: TRBD2 (6 bases). This CDR3 spans 11 amino acids. The V end was cut by 3 bases, the J end by 11 bases, with 8 bases between. The germline V gene encodes CDR1 PRHDT and CDR2 FYEKMQ (reference sequence). Variable domain in full (rest from reference TRBV13 and TRBJ2-1): AAGVIQSPRHLIKEKRETATLKCYPIPRHDTVYWYQQGPGQDPQFLISFYEKMQSDKGSIPDRFSAQQFSDYHSELNMSSLELGDSALYFCASSFGGQQFFGPGTRLTVL.

The genes are TRBV9 and TRBJ1-5, with D perhaps TRBD1 (6 bases). CDR3 length: 12 amino acids. The germline V gene has CDR1 SGDLS and CDR2 YYNGEE. The germline V and J ends were trimmed by 3 bases and 5 bases, with 6 bases remaining between them. The CDR3 DNA reads TGTGCCAGCAGCGCAGGGGATCAGCCCCAGCATTTT. Its protein product is CASSAGDQPQHF. Full variable domain (remainder filled in from reference TRBV9 and TRBJ1-5): DSGVTQTPKHLITATGQRVTLRCSPRSGDLSVYWYQQSLDQGLQFLIQYYNGEERAKGNILERFSAQQFPDLHSELNLSSLELGDSALYFCASSAGDQPQHFGDGTRLSIL.

This sequence joins TRBV7-2 and TRBJ2-3; TRBD2 is a possible D gene (7 bases). CDR1 and CDR2 from the germline V gene are SGHTA and FQGNSA. This CDR3 is built from 15 residues. V dropped 5 bases and J dropped 5 bases, with 17 bases sitting between them. This CDR3 is CASSPDRGAGDTQYF. The CDR3 DNA reads TGTGCCAGCAGCCCCGACCGGGGGGCGGGAGATACGCAGTATTTT. Full variable domain (rest looked up from reference TRBV7-2 and TRBJ2-3): GAGVSQSPSNKVTEKGKDVELRCDPISGHTALYWYRQSLGQGLEFLIYFQGNSAPDKSGLPSDRFSAERTGGSVSTLTIQRTQQEDSAVYLCASSPDRGAGDTQYFGPGTRLTVL.

This clonotype occurred a few times. This chain joins TRBV5-1 and TRBJ2-1, with a tentative D call TRBD1 (5 bases). Germline lookup yields CDR1 SGHRS and CDR2 YFSETQ. Trimming cost V 3 bases and J 6 bases, with 7 bases left between them. The CDR3 runs 12 residues. Written as DNA, the CDR3 is TGCGCCAGCAGCTGGACAAGCAATGAGCAGTTCTTC. It specifies CASSWTSNEQFF.

The chain recombines TRBV5-1 with TRBJ1-6; D is possibly TRBD1 (5 bases). Per the germline V gene, CDR1 is SGHRS and CDR2 is YFSETQ. This CDR3 has 17 residues. V was cut by 3 bases and J by 7 bases, with 20 bases left in between. Here the CDR3 DNA reads TGCGCCAGCAGCTCACAACCGGGAGGGGATGTGAATTCACCCCTCCACTTT. Translation: CASSSQPGGDVNSPLHF. Supplemented by reference TRBV5-1 and TRBJ1-6, the full variable domain reads KAGVTQTPRYLIKTRGQQVTLSCSPISGHRSVSWYQQTPGQGLQFLFEYFSETQRNKGNFPGRFSGRQFSNSRSEMNVSTLELGDSALYLCASSSQPGGDVNSPLHFGNGTRLTVT.

This clonotype was seen more than once but under ten times. The genes are TRBV12-3 or TRBV12-4 and TRBJ2-3; D is uncertain. This CDR3 comprises 16 residues. Trimming shortened V by 4 bases and J by 2 bases, and 16 bases separated the two germline ends. The CDR3 coding sequence is TGTGCCAGCAGTTCGGTACCTGGCTGGGACACAGATACGCAGTATTTT. This sequence encodes CASSSVPGWDTDTQYF.

This clonotype has just a few counts. This chain joins TRBV15 and TRBJ2-3; the match to TRBD2 covers 8 bases. This CDR3 comprises 17 residues. The germline gives CDR1 LNHNV, CDR2 YYDKDF (reference sequence). V lost 1 base to trimming and J lost 6 bases; unmatched junction nucleotides: 12. The CDR3 bases are TGTGCCACCAGCAGAGTCTACGCCCAGCGGGGGTTGGATACGCAGTATTTT. This gives the protein CATSRVYAQRGLDTQYF.

This clonotype was found a few times. The V gene is TRBV7-2, the J gene TRBJ2-3; D is undetermined. Trimming left V 5 bases short and J 1 base short, with 10 bases between. The CDR3 is 14 residues long. CDR1 SGHTA and CDR2 FQGNSA come from the germline V gene. CDR3 amino acids: CASSLLRRTDTQYF. The CDR3 DNA sequence: TGTGCCAGCAGCCTACTCCGGCGCACAGATACGCAGTATTTT. The variable domain in full, completed from reference TRBV7-2 and TRBJ2-3, reads GAGVSQSPSNKVTEKGKDVELRCDPISGHTALYWYRQSLGQGLEFLIYFQGNSAPDKSGLPSDRFSAERTGGSVSTLTIQRTQQEDSAVYLCASSLLRRTDTQYFGPGTRLTVL.

This clonotype came up a few times. This chain connects TRBV7-8 to TRBJ2-7; 10 bases are shared with TRBD2. CDR3 length equals 17 residues. V was pared by 5 bases and J by 2 bases, with 12 bases of the junction left unmatched. Germline V gene data show CDR1 as SGHVS and CDR2 as FQNEAQ. The CDR3 is CASSTPGTSGNTYEQYF. Here the CDR3 DNA reads TGTGCCAGCAGCACCCCGGGAACTAGCGGGAATACCTACGAGCAGTACTTC.

V usage is TRBV10-2 and J usage is TRBJ2-3; 12 nucleotides align to TRBD2. The junction had 6 bases not matched to a gene; V was cut back by 8 bases and J by 6 bases. This CDR3 is built from 14 residues. In germline, CDR1 is WSHSY, CDR2 SAAADI. CDR3 bases: TGCGCCAGCGGGCTTACTAGCGGGGGGGATACGCAGTATTTT. Translation gives CASGLTSGGDTQYF.

The chain links TRBV21-1 to TRBJ2-7; TRBD1 reflects the table's D call only, with no check against the DNA. TRBV21-1 is shown as a pseudogene. This CDR3 comprises 16 residues. The CDR3 coding sequence is TGTGCCAGCAGCAAAGGGTGCCCGACAGGGACCTACGAGCAGTACTTC. Encoded protein: CASSKGCPTGTYEQYF.

The chain carries TRBV6-2 or TRBV6-3 and TRBJ1-2, with D tentatively TRBD1 (5 bases). The germline CDR1 and CDR2 sequences are MNHEY and SVGEGT. There are 15 residues in the CDR3. Trimming removed 3 bases at V and 7 bases at J, with 18 bases between. The CDR3 sequence is CASSYRGTGTSGYTF. CDR3 DNA: TGTGCCAGCAGTTATCGGGGGACCGGGACCTCTGGCTACACCTTC.